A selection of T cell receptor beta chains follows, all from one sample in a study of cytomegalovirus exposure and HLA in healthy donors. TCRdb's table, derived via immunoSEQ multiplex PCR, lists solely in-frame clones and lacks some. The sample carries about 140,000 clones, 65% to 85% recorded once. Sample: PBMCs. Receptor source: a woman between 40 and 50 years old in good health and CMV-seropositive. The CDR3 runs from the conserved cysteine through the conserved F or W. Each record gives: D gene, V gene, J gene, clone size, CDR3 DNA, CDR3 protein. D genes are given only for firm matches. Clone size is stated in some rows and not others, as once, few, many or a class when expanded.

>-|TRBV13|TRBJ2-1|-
TGTGCCAGCAATTATGGCCGCAATGAGCAGTTCTTC
CASNYGRNEQFF
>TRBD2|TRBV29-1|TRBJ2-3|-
TGCAGCGTTGGGACTAGCGGGGGGCTTGGCACAGATACGCAGTATTTT
CSVGTSGGLGTDTQYF
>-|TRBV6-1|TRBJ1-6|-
TGTGCCAGCAGTCAAGAGCAGGGCAACCATTCACCCCTCCACTTT
CASSQEQGNHSPLHF
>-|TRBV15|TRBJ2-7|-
TGTGCCACCAGCAGAGAGGGGCGAGAGTACGAGCAGTACTTC
CATSREGREYEQYF
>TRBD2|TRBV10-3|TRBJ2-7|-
TGTGCCATCAGTCGGACTAGCGGATCCTACGAGCAGTACTTC
CAISRTSGSYEQYF
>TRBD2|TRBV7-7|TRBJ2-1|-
TGTGCTAGCAGCACCGGACTAGCGGGGGCTGGTGAGCAGTTCTTC
CASSTGLAGAGEQFF
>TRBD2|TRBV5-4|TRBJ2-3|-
TGTGCCAGCAGCTTGAAACTAGCGGGAGGAGGGACAGATACGCAGTATTTT
CASSLKLAGGGTDTQYF
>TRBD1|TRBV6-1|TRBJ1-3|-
TGTGCCAGCAGATCGGGACAGGAAAGGAACACCATATATTTT
CASRSGQERNTIYF
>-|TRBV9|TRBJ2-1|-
TGTGCCAGCAGCGTAGGTAGTGAGCAGTTCTTC
CASSVGSEQFF
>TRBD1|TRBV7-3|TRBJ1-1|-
TGTGCCAGCAGCTCAGGGGGAGCTGAAGCTTTCTTT
CASSSGGAEAFF
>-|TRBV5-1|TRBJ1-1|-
TGCGCCAGCAGCTTGGCCGACAGTTCGAACACTGAAGCTTTCTTT
CASSLADSSNTEAFF
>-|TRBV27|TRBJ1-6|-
TGTGCCACCGCCTTCGGGAGCTCCTATAATTCACCCCTCCACTTT
CATAFGSSYNSPLHF
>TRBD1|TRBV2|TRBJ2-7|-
TGTGCCAGCAATATCCGGGACAGATCCTACGAGCAGTACTTC
CASNIRDRSYEQYF
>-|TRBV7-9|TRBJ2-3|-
TGTGCCAGCAGCTTACCTAGCAGCACAGATACGCAGTATTTT
CASSLPSSTDTQYF
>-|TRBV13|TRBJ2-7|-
TGTGCCAGCAGCTTAGTTGTGTCCGCCTACGAGCAGTACTTC
CASSLVVSAYEQYF
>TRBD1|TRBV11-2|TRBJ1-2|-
TGTGCCAGCAGCCCATACAGGGGGGGAGGCTATGGCTACACCTTC
CASSPYRGGGYGYTF
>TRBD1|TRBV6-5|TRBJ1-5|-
TGTGCCAGCCTGGACAGGGGGCGTAATCAGCCCCAGCATTTT
CASLDRGRNQPQHF
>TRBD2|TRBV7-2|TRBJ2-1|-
TGTGCCAGCAGCTTTACGGACGGCGGGAGTAGGTACAATGAGCAGTTCTTC
CASSFTDGGSRYNEQFF
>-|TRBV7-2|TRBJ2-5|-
TGTGCCAGCAGCTTAGTGGTGGGGGGGCGTGAGACCCAGTACTTC
CASSLVVGGRETQYF
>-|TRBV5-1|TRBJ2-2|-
TGCGCCAGCAGCTTATCCGGGAGAGAGACCGGGGAGCTGTTTTTT
CASSLSGRETGELFF
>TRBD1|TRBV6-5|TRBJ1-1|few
TGTGCCAGCAGGGGGACAGGGGTTAACACTGAAGCTTTCTTT
CASRGTGVNTEAFF
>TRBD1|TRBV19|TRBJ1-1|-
TGTGCCAGCATACACAGGGGGCACACTGAAGCTTTCTTT
CASIHRGHTEAFF
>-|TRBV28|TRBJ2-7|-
TGTGCCAGCACCTTCGAGGGCGGGACGGTCTCCGAGTACTTC
CASTFEGGTVSEYF
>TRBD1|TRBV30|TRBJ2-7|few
TGTGCCTGGAATCGGGACAGGGGGGACGAGCAGTACTTC
CAWNRDRGDEQYF
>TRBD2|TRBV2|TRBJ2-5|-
TGTGCCAGCAGGAAGCGGGGGGGCATGAGTGTAGAGACCCAGTACTTC
CASRKRGGMSVETQYF
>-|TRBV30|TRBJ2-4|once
TGTGCCTGGAGTGTAGGCCAGGGGGGAAACATTCAGTACTTC
CAWSVGQGGNIQYF
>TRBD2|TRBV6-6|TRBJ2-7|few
TGTGCCAGCAGTCAACGAAGGACTAGCGGGGGATACGAGCAGTACTTC
CASSQRRTSGGYEQYF
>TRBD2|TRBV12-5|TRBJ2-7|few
TGTGCTAGTGGTCTTCGACTAGCGGGGCCAACAACGTACGAGCAGTACTTC
CASGLRLAGPTTYEQYF
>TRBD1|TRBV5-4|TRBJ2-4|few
TGTGCCAGCAGCGCGGGACAGGGGGCAGTCAAAAACATTCAGTACTTC
CASSAGQGAVKNIQYF
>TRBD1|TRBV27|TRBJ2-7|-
TGTGCCAGCAGTTTATTGGGGACAGCAAAATACGAGCAGTACTTC
CASSLLGTAKYEQYF
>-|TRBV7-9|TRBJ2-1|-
TGTGCCAGCAGCTTAGAGTCCTCGACAGGCTATGGGGATGAGCAGTTCTTC
CASSLESSTGYGDEQFF
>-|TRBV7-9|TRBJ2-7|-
TGTGCCAGCAGCCCGCGGGACTCCTCTTCCAACGAGCAGTACTTC
CASSPRDSSSNEQYF
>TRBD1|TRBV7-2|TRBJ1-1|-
TGTGCCAGCAGCTTGTCCGGGACAGGGTCAGGCACTGAAGCTTTCTTT
CASSLSGTGSGTEAFF
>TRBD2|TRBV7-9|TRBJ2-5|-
TGTGCCAGCAGCTTCTCCCCTTTGGCTAGCGGGGGGTCACAAGAGACCCAGTACTTC
CASSFSPLASGGSQETQYF
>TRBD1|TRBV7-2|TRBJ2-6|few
TGTGCCAGCAGCCCGGACAGGGGGGTCTCTGGGGCCAACGTCCTGACTTTC
CASSPDRGVSGANVLTF
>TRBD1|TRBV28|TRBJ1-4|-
TGTGCCAGCAGACAGGGGTGGGAAAAACTGTTTTTT
CASRQGWEKLFF
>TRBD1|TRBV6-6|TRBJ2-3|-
TGTGCCAGCAGGAGGGGACAGGCCATGGATACGCAGTATTTT
CASRRGQAMDTQYF